This T cell receptor (beta chain) is from a study of CD8 T cells in Susac syndrome. Sequencing of TCR beta was performed on blood CD8+ and CD4+ T cells. The TEMRA cells underwent FACS enrichment, while the CD8+ and CD4+ T cells underwent negative isolation. Germline V CDR1 and CDR2: SGHRS, YFSETQ. V was shortened by 0 bases and J by 4 bases, with 5 bases between the two germline ends. This CDR3 has 12 residues. An input of roughly 0.5 to 1 ug of RNA was subjected to reverse transcription using random hexamers. Each CDR3 protein is one row after TCRdb ran MiXCR on the immunoSEQ multiplex PCR reads. The profile shows roughly 130,000 distinct CDR3 sequences, roughly 94% of them singletons.

The chain uses TRBV5-1 and TRBJ2-7; D unclear. Sequenced: CD8+ T cells from PBMCs. This TCR was recovered from a human donor with Susac syndrome. CDR3 nucleotides: TGCGCCAGCAGCTTGGATGAATACGAGCAGTACTTC. Its protein product is CASSLDEYEQYF.